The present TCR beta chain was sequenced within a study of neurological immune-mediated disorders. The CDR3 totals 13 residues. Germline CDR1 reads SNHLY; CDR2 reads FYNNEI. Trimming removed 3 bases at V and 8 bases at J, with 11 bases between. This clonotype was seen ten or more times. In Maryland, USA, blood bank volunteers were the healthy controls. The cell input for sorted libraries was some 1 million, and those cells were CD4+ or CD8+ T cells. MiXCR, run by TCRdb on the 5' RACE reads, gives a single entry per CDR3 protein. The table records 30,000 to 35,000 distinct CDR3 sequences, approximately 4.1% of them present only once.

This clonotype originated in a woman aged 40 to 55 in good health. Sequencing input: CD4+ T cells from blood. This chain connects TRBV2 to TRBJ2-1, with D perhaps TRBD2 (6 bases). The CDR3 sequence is CASSEGWGDEQFF. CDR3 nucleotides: TGTGCCAGCAGTGAGGGCTGGGGGGATGAGCAGTTCTTC.